These T cell receptor beta chains were read from a single sample in a study of lymphopenia after photon versus proton radiotherapy. The assay was immunoSEQ multiplex PCR, and TCRdb's table has in-frame clones only and misses some. This sample has around 25,000 clones, with 90% found just once. The input for sequencing was peripheral blood, taken from a patient treated with photon-based radiotherapy. The receptors were gathered from a woman in her 50s with cholangiocarcinoma. Both conserved end residues are part of each CDR3. D genes are given only for firm matches. Clone size is shown for a subset of rows, as once, few, many or a class of expanded clone.

D,J,size,V,CDR3,DNA
.,TRBJ2-7,.,TRBV10-2,CASSHQGGPTGEQYF,TGCGCCAGCAGCCACCAGGGGGGTCCTACCGGGGAGCAGTACTTC
.,TRBJ1-1,.,TRBV7-9,CASSLGWGNTEAFF,TGTGCCAGCAGCTTAGGCTGGGGGAACACTGAAGCTTTCTTT
TRBD2,TRBJ2-3,.,TRBV6-6,CASSYPAGNTDTQYF,TGTGCCAGCAGTTACCCAGCGGGGAACACAGATACGCAGTATTTT
TRBD1,TRBJ1-2,.,TRBV5-5,CASSGTGVGYGYTF,TGTGCCAGCAGTGGTACAGGGGTAGGGTATGGCTACACCTTC
TRBD1,TRBJ2-5,.,TRBV10-3,CAISPGTGRQETQYF,TGTGCCATCAGCCCGGGGACAGGGAGGCAAGAGACCCAGTACTTC
.,TRBJ2-1,.,TRBV6-6,CASSYSNEQFF,TGTGCCAGCAGTTACTCGAATGAGCAGTTCTTC
TRBD2,TRBJ2-1,.,TRBV10-3,CAISEWGLAGRPNEQFF,TGTGCCATCAGTGAGTGGGGACTAGCGGGGAGACCCAATGAGCAGTTCTTC
.,TRBJ2-7,.,TRBV18,CASSPGEGSEQYF,TGTGCCAGCTCACCGGGAGAGGGGAGCGAGCAGTACTTC
.,TRBJ1-2,.,TRBV9,CASSAPVGTGYTF,TGTGCCAGCAGCGCTCCGGTGGGGACTGGCTACACCTTC
.,TRBJ1-1,.,TRBV19,CASSPLLAVVAAEAFF,TGTGCCAGTAGTCCGCTTCTCGCCGTCGTAGCCGCTGAAGCTTTCTTT
.,TRBJ2-7,.,TRBV13,CASSGFSYEQYF,TGTGCCAGCAGCGGGTTCTCCTACGAGCAGTACTTC
TRBD1,TRBJ2-5,.,TRBV15,CATSREGRGPQETQYF,TGTGCCACCAGCAGAGAGGGCAGGGGGCCCCAAGAGACCCAGTACTTC
.,TRBJ1-1,.,TRBV4-3,CASSQELGATEAFF,TGCGCCAGCAGCCAAGAGTTGGGCGCGACTGAAGCTTTCTTT
.,TRBJ1-4,.,TRBV19,CASSIDVGGLGTNEKLFF,TGTGCCAGTAGTATAGATGTTGGGGGGCTAGGGACTAATGAAAAACTGTTTTTT
.,TRBJ1-1,.,TRBV7-2,CASGRRENTEAFF,TGTGCCAGCGGACGCAGGGAGAACACTGAAGCTTTCTTT
.,TRBJ1-1,.,TRBV5-6,CASSLSRGGTEAFF,TGTGCCAGCAGCTTGTCCCGGGGTGGCACTGAAGCTTTCTTT
.,TRBJ1-2,.,TRBV6-5,CASSVGGGTNYGYTF,TGTGCCAGCAGCGTCGGGGGGGGGACTAACTATGGCTACACCTTC
TRBD1,TRBJ1-5,.,TRBV7-2,CASSLAGTEGDQPQHF,TGTGCCAGCAGCTTAGCCGGGACAGAGGGTGATCAGCCCCAGCATTTT
.,TRBJ2-7,few,TRBV7-2,CASSLGDGSFYEQYF,TGTGCCAGCAGCTTAGGGGACGGTTCTTTCTACGAGCAGTACTTC
.,TRBJ1-2,.,TRBV9,CASSVAAGGYTF,TGTGCCAGCAGCGTAGCGGCGGGCGGCTACACCTTC
.,TRBJ1-3,.,TRBV6-6,CASSPTGVSGNTIYF,TGTGCCAGCAGCCCCACAGGCGTCTCTGGAAACACCATATATTTT
.,TRBJ1-2,.,TRBV5-1,CASSTTPENYGYTF,TGCGCCAGCAGCACCACCCCCGAAAACTATGGCTACACCTTC